One sample yielded the 27 T cell receptor beta chains listed below, sequenced in a study of post-analysis software for immune sequencing data. Unique molecular identifiers featured in each of the TCR beta cDNA libraries. TCRdb recomputed calls from the PCR reads with MiXCR, one row per CDR3 protein. The data show about 540,000 distinct CDR3 sequences, around 34% seen once. Overall study results and limits: Patients carried roughly five TRBV segments more frequently than controls did, and TRBV5-6, TRBV5-1 and TRBV20-1 were among them.

Their cognate antigens are unknown. Source material: blood. The receptors here all came from a girl under 18 with multiple sclerosis.

Ten or more counts support this clonotype. The gene calls are TRBV20-1 and TRBJ2-5, with a possible D match to TRBD2 (7 bases). V was clipped by 3 bases and J by 5 bases, with 13 bases between them. This CDR3 has 13 residues. Germline V gene lookup returns CDR1 DFQATT and CDR2 SNEGSKA (reference sequence). The CDR3 DNA reads TGCAGTGCTAGTTTCGGGGGGCGTGAGACCCAGTACTTC. Its protein is CSASFGGRETQYF.

This chain links TRBV20-1 with TRBJ2-1; 10 nucleotides align to TRBD2. The assigned J gene may be wrong: the sequence end matches TRBJ2-7 better. CDR1 is DFQATT and CDR2 is SNEGSKA in the germline V gene (reference sequence). This CDR3 comprises 16 residues. This CDR3 is CSARVLAGELYNEQYF. CDR3 nucleotide sequence: TGCAGTGCTAGAGTTCTAGCGGGGGAGCTCTACAATGAGCAGTACTTC.

The rearrangement joins TRBV20-1 to TRBJ2-3; D unclear. This CDR3 is built from 14 residues. Germline-derived CDR1 and CDR2 are DFQATT and SNEGSKA (reference sequence). V was shortened by 0 bases and J by 2 bases, with 9 bases between the two germline ends. CDR3 amino acids: CSARDQAFTDTQYF. The DNA for the CDR3 is TGCAGTGCTAGAGATCAAGCCTTCACAGATACGCAGTATTTT.

V is TRBV6-5 and J is TRBJ1-5, with no clear D. From germline, CDR1 is MNHEY and CDR2 SVGAGI. Trimming shortened V by 0 bases and J by 3 bases, and 9 bases separated the two germline ends. This CDR3 comprises 15 residues. DNA for the CDR3: TGTGCCAGCAGTTACTCATCAGGAGTCAATCAGCCCCAGCATTTT. Its protein is CASSYSSGVNQPQHF.

The table lists this clonotype with a few counts. The rearrangement joins TRBV5-4 to TRBJ2-1; maybe TRBD2 (5 bases). The V end lost 1 base, the J end lost 2 bases, and 10 bases lay between the germline ends. In germline, CDR1 is SGHNT, CDR2 YYREEE (reference sequence). This CDR3 region has 15 residues. CDR3 DNA sequence: TGTGCCAGCAGCTTGCCAGACTATACCTACAATGAGCAGTTCTTC. This translates into CASSLPDYTYNEQFF.

This clonotype was counted a few times. This chain joins TRBV20-1 and TRBJ2-1, with 11 bases matching TRBD2. J gave up 8 bases and V 2 bases, and 5 bases lay outside the gene matches. This CDR3 region has 14 residues. Germline V gives CDR1 DFQATT, CDR2 SNEGSKA (reference sequence). CDR3: CSARTSGSIDEQFF. CDR3 coding DNA: TGCAGTGCTAGAACTAGCGGGAGTATCGATGAGCAGTTCTTC.

The rearrangement links TRBV27 to TRBJ2-3, with 11 positions matching TRBD1. The CDR3 length is 17 residues. Trimming removed 2 bases from V and 3 bases from J; junction bases left unmatched: 7. Germline CDR1 is MNHEY and CDR2 is SMNVEV (reference sequence). DNA for the CDR3: TGTGCCAGCAGTTTACAAGGGGGGACAGGGGGAACAGATACGCAGTATTTT. As protein: CASSLQGGTGGTDTQYF.

J is TRBJ2-5 and V is TRBV6-5; TRBD1 aligns across 8 bases. The V gene end was trimmed by 3 bases and the J gene end by 6 bases; junction bases not matched to a gene: 6. Looked up from germline, CDR1 is MNHEY and CDR2 is SVGAGI. The CDR3 spans 14 residues. The CDR3 region has the DNA TGTGCCAGCAGTTATCAGGACAGGGAGCAGACCCAGTACTTC. Encoded protein: CASSYQDREQTQYF.

The rearrangement links TRBV3-1 to TRBJ1-1; no firm D call. The CDR3 extends over 16 amino acids. Trimming cost V 1 base and J 0 bases, with 12 bases left between them. Germline CDR1 reads LGHDT; CDR2 reads YNNKEL (reference sequence). CDR3 sequence reads: CASSQADGVMNTEAFF. In nucleotides, the CDR3 is TGTGCCAGCAGCCAAGCGGACGGAGTCATGAACACTGAAGCTTTCTTT.

This chain links TRBV5-8 with TRBJ1-1; no reliable D call. The germline V and J ends were trimmed by 6 bases and 3 bases, with 12 bases remaining between them. Germline V gene data show CDR1 as SGHTS and CDR2 as YDEGEE. CDR3 length: 13 residues. The CDR3 DNA follows: TGTGCCAGCACTTGGAGGGTTGACACTGAAGCTTTCTTT. It yields the protein CASTWRVDTEAFF.

This clonotype was detected only a few times. This sequence joins TRBV5-5 and TRBJ2-1, with TRBD2 matching over 7 bases. This CDR3 has 14 amino acids. Germline trimming cut 4 bases from V and 9 bases from J; bases unmatched to any gene: 10. Per germline, CDR1 SGHKS and CDR2 YYEKEE (reference sequence). CDR3 nucleotides: TGTGCCAGCAGCCGAAGTACCGGGGGGACTGAGCAGTTCTTC. This sequence encodes CASSRSTGGTEQFF.

The genes are TRBV6-4 and TRBJ2-1, with a possible D match to TRBD2 (7 bases). Germline V CDR1 and CDR2: MRHNA, SNTAGT. Trimming stripped 0 bases from V and 7 bases from J, with 19 bases between. The CDR3 has 17 residues. CDR3 sequence: CASSDSLGGGIGNEQFF. Here the CDR3 DNA reads TGTGCCAGCAGTGACTCTCTGGGGGGGGGCATTGGAAATGAGCAGTTCTTC.

V gene TRBV20-1 combines with J gene TRBJ2-7; TRBD2 is a possible D gene (5 bases). The CDR3 runs to 12 residues. Germline CDR1 reads DFQATT; CDR2 reads SNEGSKA (reference sequence). Trimming took off 5 bases at V and 2 bases at J, with 10 bases between the two ends. CDR3 region: CSAPGLAYEQYF. As DNA, the CDR3 is TGCAGTGCTCCCGGACTGGCCTACGAGCAGTACTTC.

This clonotype turned up a few times. The chain joins TRBV5-5 to TRBJ1-4, with D possibly TRBD1 on 5 matching bases. There are 15 residues in the CDR3. Trimming left V 0 bases short and J 5 bases short, with 11 bases between. From germline, CDR1 is SGHKS and CDR2 YYEKEE (reference sequence). The CDR3 sequence is CASSLAGGRNEKLFF. CDR3 coding DNA: TGTGCCAGCAGCTTGGCCGGGGGACGGAATGAAAAACTGTTTTTT.

This clonotype was counted ten times or more. An end of the junction does not agree with germline; a read error may underlie this. The chain carries TRBV5-1 and TRBJ1-1, with TRBD1 matching over 11 bases. The CDR3 has 14 residues. Germline CDR1 reads SGHRS; CDR2 reads YFSETQ. The CDR3 here is CASSLGQGATEAFF. As DNA, the CDR3 is TGTGCCAGCAGCTTAGGACAGGGGGCCACTGAAGCTTTCTTT.

This clonotype turned up a few times. At one boundary the junction diverges from the germline segment, which might be a read error. J is TRBJ2-2 and V is TRBV7-2; 10 bases match TRBD2. Germline V gives CDR1 SGHTA, CDR2 FQGNSA. This CDR3 is 16 amino acids long. The CDR3 here is CASSHLSGGFTGERFF. DNA for the CDR3: TGTGCCAGCAGCCATCTTAGCGGGGGGTTCACCGGGGAGCGGTTTTTT. Combining the CDR3 with reference TRBV7-2 and TRBJ2-2 gives the whole variable domain GAGVSQSPSNKVTEKGKDVELRCDPISGHTALYWYRQSLGQGLEFLIYFQGNSAPDKSGLPSDRFSAERTGGSVSTLTIQRTQQEDSAVYLCASSHLSGGFTGERFFGEGSRLTVL.

CDR3 loop: CSGDDRGGETQYF. The CDR3 DNA reads TGCAGCGGAGACGACAGGGGGGGGGAGACCCAGTACTTC. The chain carries TRBV29-1 and TRBJ2-5; TRBD1 matches at 9 bases. CDR1 is SQVTM, CDR2 ANQGSEA, per germline. Trimming took 7 bases from V and 5 from J; bases not matched to a gene: 8. This CDR3 is built from 13 residues.

This clonotype was observed many times. The chain is built from TRBV29-1 and TRBJ1-5, with D unresolved. Germline V gives CDR1 SQVTM, CDR2 ANQGSEA. The CDR3 extends over 13 amino acids. The ends were cut back, 4 bases at V and 2 bases at J, with 9 bases in the middle. CDR3 sequence reads: CSVGFGGNQPQHF. The CDR3 DNA reads as TGCAGCGTTGGTTTTGGGGGCAATCAGCCCCAGCATTTT.

Concerning this clonotype itself: This clone may be a read error of a much larger clone one base away. This chain links TRBV29-1 with TRBJ2-7; 10 bases line up with TRBD2. The J call may be incorrect, as the DNA end agrees better with TRBJ2-5. CDR1 SQVTM and CDR2 ANQGSEA come from the germline V gene. The CDR3 totals 15 residues. Here the CDR3 reads CSVSAGTSEQGTQYF. The CDR3 DNA follows: TGCAGCGTGAGCGCCGGGACTAGCGAGCAAGGGACCCAGTACTTC.

DNA for the CDR3: TGTGCCAGCAGTTCCGGGACTAGCGGGGTCGAGCAGTACTTC. Translating gives CASSSGTSGVEQYF. This chain uses TRBV12-3 or TRBV12-4 with TRBJ2-5; TRBD2 agrees at 13 bases. The DNA end is more similar to TRBJ2-7, so the J call may be wrong. This CDR3 is 14 amino acids long.

This clonotype was seen a few times. At one boundary the junction diverges from the germline segment, which might be a read error. This chain links TRBV10-3 with TRBJ2-5; D is unclear. The CDR3 consists of 12 residues. Per the germline V gene, CDR1 is ENHRY and CDR2 is SYGVKD. The CDR3 is CAVSTPSETQYF. The CDR3, as DNA: TGTGCCGTCAGTACCCCTTCGGAGACCCAGTACTTC.

This clonotype has more than one count but fewer than ten. The chain combines TRBV20-1 with TRBJ1-6; D call uncertain. The V and J ends lost 0 bases and 6 bases respectively, with 12 bases between them. This CDR3 is built from 15 residues. Looked up from germline, CDR1 is DFQATT and CDR2 is SNEGSKA (reference sequence). The CDR3, as DNA: TGCAGTGCTAGAGATCGTAACACCTTTAATTCACCCCTCCACTTT. Translating it yields CSARDRNTFNSPLHF.

This chain links TRBV20-1 with TRBJ2-1; D possibly corresponds to TRBD2 (7 bases). The closer fit of TRBJ2-7 to the DNA end suggests the J call may be wrong. Looked up from germline, CDR1 is DFQATT and CDR2 is SNEGSKA (reference sequence). The CDR3 is made up of 13 amino acids. In DNA, the CDR3 is TGCAGTGCTATAAGGGAGGGAGGGGGCGAGCAGTACTTC. It codes for CSAIREGGGEQYF.

The table lists this clonotype with a count of one. The chain employs TRBV29-1 and TRBJ2-5; D is ambiguous. This CDR3 contains 12 residues. The germline V gene encodes CDR1 SQVTM and CDR2 ANQGSEA. V was pared by 7 bases and J by 1 base, with 10 bases between. CDR3 DNA sequence: TGCAGCGGTCTGGCTAGCCAAGAGACCCAGTACTTC. It specifies CSGLASQETQYF.

This clonotype was found a few times. V and J are TRBV12-3 or TRBV12-4 and TRBJ2-7; D not certain. The V gene lost 3 bases and the J gene lost 1 base, with 13 bases spanning the gap. The CDR3 extends over 15 amino acids. The CDR3 here is CASSFTSPTSYEQYF. The CDR3 DNA reads TGTGCCAGCAGTTTTACATCCCCAACTTCCTACGAGCAGTACTTC.

Written as DNA, the CDR3 is TGTGCCAGCAGCCAAGATTTGGGGACCGGGGAGCTGTTTTTT. Translating gives CASSQDLGTGELFF. The chain combines TRBV14 with TRBJ2-2, with no clear D. This CDR3 is built from 14 residues. V gave up 0 bases and J gave up 5 bases, with 7 bases separating them. CDR1 is SGHDN and CDR2 is FVKESK in the germline V gene. Together with reference TRBV14 and TRBJ2-2, the CDR3 gives the full variable domain: EAGVTQFPSHSVIEKGQTVTLRCDPISGHDNLYWYRRVMGKEIKFLLHFVKESKQDESGMPNNRFLAERTGGTYSTLKVQPAELEDSGVYFCASSQDLGTGELFFGEGSRLTVL.

Details on this clonotype: One base away lies a much larger clone, so this may be a sequencing read error. The chain recombines TRBV19 with TRBJ2-1, with D hard to call. There are 11 residues in the CDR3. Germline V gives CDR1 LNHDA, CDR2 SQIVND (reference sequence). V shed 8 bases and J shed 8 bases, with 10 bases lying between them. CDR3 protein: CASGTMDEQFF. The DNA for the CDR3 is TGTGCCAGTGGTACAATGGATGAGCAGTTCTTC.